The 32 T cell receptor beta chains listed next were all sequenced from one sample in a study of chemoradiotherapy in HPV16-positive cancers. Using immunoSEQ multiplex PCR, the repertoire was profiled, and TCRdb retains in-frame clones only, with some absent. Found here are about 20,000 clones, around nine tenths of them singletons; the top ten hold about 2.3%. This material consisted of blood, taken from a patient who underwent chemoradiotherapy. The receptors originated from a human donor with HPV-associated anogenital cancer.

CDR3 sequence: CASSPSTDTQYF. CDR3 sequence (DNA): TGTGCCAGCAGCCCCAGCACAGATACGCAGTATTTT. The chain has TRBV11-2 and TRBJ2-3, with D uncertain. The V gene's germline CDR1 is SGHAT and CDR2 FQNNGV. V gave up 5 bases and J gave up 0 bases, with 3 bases separating them. CDR3 length equals 12 residues.

The chain uses TRBV27 and TRBJ1-2, with 11 bases that match TRBD1. V dropped 3 bases and J dropped 7; count of bases not matched to a gene: 10. Germline assignment: CDR1 MNHEY and CDR2 SMNVEV (reference sequence). The CDR3 sequence is 16 residues long. The CDR3 coding sequence is TGTGCCAGCAGTTTGACTCCACTTGGGACAGGGGGTGGCTACACCTTC. This gives the protein CASSLTPLGTGGGYTF.

This chain joins TRBV30 and TRBJ1-6, with 8 bases matching TRBD1. V shed 8 bases and J 6 bases; nucleotides not matched to a gene: 12. The CDR3 is 15 amino acids. Germline V gives CDR1 GTSNPN, CDR2 SVGIG (reference sequence). The CDR3: CARAGGNSGNSPLHF. For the CDR3, the DNA is TGTGCCAGAGCAGGGGGCAATTCGGGTAATTCACCCCTCCACTTT.

The rearrangement uses TRBV11-3 and TRBJ2-7, with 7 bases lining up with TRBD1. The CDR3 loop spans 14 amino acids. Germline CDR1 and CDR2: SGHNT and YENEEA. V trimming: 4 bases; J trimming: 12 bases; junction bases outside the gene matches: 15. CDR3 sequence reads: CASSSRDSPDALYF. The CDR3 nucleotides are TGTGCCAGCAGCTCCCGGGACAGCCCCGATGCTCTGTACTTC.

The sample holds one count of this clone. The CDR3 loop reads CASIAAGGGYEQYF. CDR3 bases: TGTGCCAGCATTGCGGCGGGAGGGGGCTACGAGCAGTACTTC. The rearrangement joins TRBV6-5 to TRBJ2-7; TRBD2 matches 9 bases. Trimming at V came to 7 bases and at J to 3 bases, leaving 7 bases not matched to a gene. Germline lookup yields CDR1 MNHEY and CDR2 SVGAGI. This CDR3 region has 14 residues.

The chain couples TRBV6-5 to TRBJ1-1; D is undetermined. The V end was cut by 7 bases, the J end by 0 bases, with 12 bases between. CDR3 length equals 14 residues. Germline lookup yields CDR1 MNHEY and CDR2 SVGAGI. The CDR3 loop reads CASTKAGMNTEAFF. The DNA for the CDR3 is TGTGCCAGCACCAAGGCGGGAATGAACACTGAAGCTTTCTTT.

This chain joins TRBV9 and TRBJ1-2; 9 nucleotides agree with TRBD1. The CDR3 runs 13 residues. With V trimmed by 5 bases and J by 3 bases, 2 bases remained unmatched. Germline V gene lookup returns CDR1 SGDLS and CDR2 YYNGEE. The CDR3: CASRGQGDYGYTF. As DNA, the CDR3 is TGTGCCAGCAGGGGACAGGGAGACTATGGCTACACCTTC.

This rearrangement joins TRBV7-2 to TRBJ2-2; D call uncertain. The CDR3 spans 12 residues. The ends were cut back, 8 bases at V and 6 bases at J, with 10 bases in the middle. Germline V gene sequence: CDR1 SGHTA, CDR2 FQGNSA. The CDR3 reads CASGVAPGELFF. CDR3 nucleotides: TGTGCCAGCGGTGTGGCGCCCGGGGAGCTGTTTTTT.

The chain joins TRBV5-1 to TRBJ1-1; TRBD1 is a possible D gene (6 bases). The CDR3 runs to 14 residues. V was trimmed by 4 bases and J by 6 bases, leaving 16 bases between them. The germline V gene has CDR1 SGHRS and CDR2 YFSETQ. The DNA for the CDR3 is TGCGCCAGCAGCCCGACGGGGCCAGGGGCTGAAGCTTTCTTT. As protein: CASSPTGPGAEAFF.

The rearrangement uses TRBV18 and TRBJ2-1; 11 bases fit TRBD1. J lost 9 bases, V lost 3 bases, and 4 bases had no gene match. Germline lookup yields CDR1 KGHSH and CDR2 LQKENI. CDR3 length: 14 residues. In DNA form, the CDR3 reads TGTGCCAGCTCACCCGCCGGGACAGGGGGTGAGCAGTTCTTC. Translation gives CASSPAGTGGEQFF.

This chain joins TRBV14 and TRBJ1-2, with TRBD1 identical over 12 bases. In germline, CDR1 is SGHDN, CDR2 FVKESK. V was clipped by 4 bases and J by 4 bases; unmatched bases: 4. The CDR3 is made up of 15 amino acids. CDR3 sequence: CASSPGTGGAYGYTF. The CDR3 coding sequence is TGTGCCAGCAGCCCTGGGACAGGGGGCGCCTATGGCTACACCTTC.

The chain employs TRBV4-1 and TRBJ2-2; D is perhaps TRBD2 (5 bases). Trimming removed 1 base at V and 1 base at J, with 13 bases between. The germline V gene has CDR1 MGHRA and CDR2 YSYEKL. This CDR3 region has 17 residues. The CDR3 DNA follows: TGCGCCAGCAGCCAAGCCAACTTCGGGATGAACACCGGGGAGCTGTTTTTT. Translated, it gives CASSQANFGMNTGELFF.

This sequence joins TRBV16 and TRBJ1-5, with 8 positions matching TRBD1. Germline CDR1 is KGHSY and CDR2 is FQNENV. The CDR3 covers 15 residues. V lost 0 bases and J lost 7; bases outside the gene matches: 5. CDR3 nucleotides: TGTGCCAGCAGCCAATCCCGGACAGGGAGGCAGCCCCAGCATTTT. Residues: CASSQSRTGRQPQHF.

The gene calls are TRBV7-2 and TRBJ2-7; the D gene is possibly TRBD2 (6 bases). The ends were cut back, 6 bases at V and 1 base at J, with 16 bases in the middle. This CDR3 spans 15 amino acids. Germline CDR1 SGHTA, CDR2 FQGNSA. The CDR3 DNA sequence: TGTGCCAGCAGTCCACCCGGGACTTGGTCCTACGAGCAGTACTTC. It specifies CASSPPGTWSYEQYF.

The chain has TRBV5-5 and TRBJ1-1; the D is unclear. Germline V gives CDR1 SGHKS, CDR2 YYEKEE (reference sequence). This CDR3 contains 15 residues. V shed 3 bases and J shed 4 bases, with 16 bases lying between them. The CDR3 DNA reads TGTGCCAGCAGCTATGGTGGCAGCCAAGCCACTGAAGCTTTCTTT. It yields the protein CASSYGGSQATEAFF.

The gene calls are TRBV7-9 and TRBJ2-5; TRBD2 matches 14 bases. Trimming at V came to 5 bases and at J to 5 bases, leaving 10 bases not matched to a gene. Germline-derived CDR1 and CDR2 are SEHNR and FQNEAQ (reference sequence). This CDR3 has 17 amino acids. DNA of the CDR3: TGTGCCAGCAGCCCCGGGACTAGCGGGAGAAGTCGGGAGACCCAGTACTTC. Translation gives CASSPGTSGRSRETQYF. Full variable domain (missing parts from reference TRBV7-9 and TRBJ2-5): DTGVSQNPRHKITKRGQNVTFRCDPISEHNRLYWYRQTLGQGPEFLTYFQNEAQLEKSRLLSDRFSAERPKGSFSTLEIQRTEQGDSAMYLCASSPGTSGRSRETQYFGPGTRLLVL.

The chain links TRBV7-8 to TRBJ1-2; possibly TRBD1 for D (5 bases). This CDR3 contains 16 residues. V was clipped by 3 bases and J by 3 bases, with 17 bases between them. The germline CDR1 and CDR2 sequences are SGHVS and FQNEAQ. For the CDR3, the DNA is TGTGCCAGCAGCTTTGATCCCGCCGGGACCGACTATGGCTACACCTTC. This translates into CASSFDPAGTDYGYTF. The complete variable domain, with remaining parts taken from reference TRBV7-8 and TRBJ1-2, reads GAGVSQSPRYKVAKRGQDVALRCDPISGHVSLFWYQQALGQGPEFLTYFQNEAQLDKSGLPSDRFFAERPEGSVSTLKIQRTQQEDSAVYLCASSFDPAGTDYGYTFGSGTRLTVV.

The chain joins TRBV5-4 to TRBJ1-2; D is unclear. CDR1 and CDR2 (germline): SGHNT, YYREEE (reference sequence). The CDR3 consists of 15 residues. With 0 bases removed from V and 1 base from J, the gap between germline ends came to 10 bases. The CDR3 loop reads CASSLAGGVNYGYTF. For the CDR3, the DNA is TGTGCCAGCAGCTTGGCCGGCGGGGTTAACTATGGCTACACCTTC.

This clone was detected once. This chain uses TRBV6-6 with TRBJ2-7; the D gene is possibly TRBD1 (6 bases). V shed 7 bases and J shed 3 bases, with 22 bases lying between them. The CDR3 covers 16 residues. Germline CDR1 is MNHNY and CDR2 is SVGAGI (reference sequence). The CDR3 loop reads CASTQLGPGHNYEQYF. As DNA, the CDR3 is TGTGCCAGCACTCAACTCGGGCCGGGACACAACTACGAGCAGTACTTC.

J is TRBJ2-2 and V is TRBV9; tentative D call: TRBD2 (5 bases). The CDR3 consists of 13 residues. Germline assignment: CDR1 SGDLS and CDR2 YYNGEE. V lost 10 bases to trimming and J lost 5 bases, with 15 bases between them. CDR3 loop: CAGGAVGTGELFF. In DNA, the CDR3 is TGTGCCGGCGGAGCGGTTGGTACCGGGGAGCTGTTTTTT. Combining the CDR3 with reference TRBV9 and TRBJ2-2 gives the whole variable domain DSGVTQTPKHLITATGQRVTLRCSPRSGDLSVYWYQQSLDQGLQFLIQYYNGEERAKGNILERFSAQQFPDLHSELNLSSLELGDSALYFCAGGAVGTGELFFGEGSRLTVL.

The chain is built from TRBV30 and TRBJ1-4; 8 nucleotides match TRBD1. J gave up 5 bases and V 0 bases, and 5 bases lay outside the gene matches. Germline CDR1 and CDR2: GTSNPN and SVGIG (reference sequence). The CDR3 extends over 15 amino acids. The chain's CDR3 is CAWSVPGQVNEKLFF. The CDR3, as DNA: TGTGCCTGGAGTGTTCCGGGACAGGTAAATGAAAAACTGTTTTTT. Filled out from reference TRBV30 and TRBJ1-4, the complete variable domain reads SQTIHQWPATLVQPVGSPLSLECTVEGTSNPNLYWYRQAAGRGLQLLFYSVGIGQISSEVPQNLSASRPQDRQFILSSKKLLLSDSGFYLCAWSVPGQVNEKLFFGSGTQLSVL.

This clone occurred once. The rearrangement uses TRBV2 and TRBJ1-2; a weak D match, TRBD1 (6 bases). Germline CDR1 is SNHLY and CDR2 is FYNNEI. The CDR3 runs 12 residues. With 6 bases removed from V and 13 bases from J, the gap between germline ends came to 18 bases. CDR3 in amino acids: CASRSEGGLFTF. CDR3 nucleotides: TGTGCCAGCAGGTCCGAGGGGGGGTTGTTCACCTTC.

This clone has only a few counts. The rearrangement uses TRBV7-3 and TRBJ2-3; TRBD2 matches 14 bases. There are 15 residues in the CDR3. J gave up 3 bases and V 4 bases, and 0 bases lay outside the gene matches. CDR1 is SGHTA and CDR2 is FQGTGA in the germline V gene. The CDR3, as DNA: TGTGCCAGCAGCTGGACTAGCGGGGGGACAGATACGCAGTATTTT. Protein product: CASSWTSGGTDTQYF.

The genes are TRBV28 and TRBJ2-7; weak D call: TRBD2 (5 bases). In germline, CDR1 is MDHEN, CDR2 SYDVKM. With 5 bases removed from V and 2 bases from J, the gap between germline ends came to 13 bases. There are 14 residues in the CDR3. The CDR3 DNA sequence: TGTGCCAGCAGTACCCCGGGAACTACCTACGAGCAGTACTTC. The encoded protein is CASSTPGTTYEQYF.

The chain is built from TRBV30 and TRBJ2-3; D ambiguous. This CDR3 region has 13 residues. CDR1 is GTSNPN and CDR2 is SVGIG in the germline V gene (reference sequence). V was shortened by 0 bases and J by 6 bases, with 10 bases between the two germline ends. CDR3 DNA: TGTGCCTGGAGTGTAACCCTCGGGGATACGCAGTATTTT. Protein product: CAWSVTLGDTQYF.

In its sample, this clone was seen a few times. The rearrangement links TRBV10-2 to TRBJ1-5, with D possibly matching TRBD1 (5 bases). The germline V gene encodes CDR1 WSHSY and CDR2 SAAADI. The CDR3 extends over 12 amino acids. V lost 4 bases to trimming and J lost 4 bases, with 5 bases between them. CDR3 DNA: TGCGCCAGCAGTGGGGGGAATCAGCCCCAGCATTTT. Protein product: CASSGGNQPQHF.

V is TRBV25-1 and J is TRBJ2-7; TRBD1 matches at 9 bases. The CDR3 runs 15 residues. Germline loops: CDR1 MGHDK, CDR2 SYGVNS. Trimming removed 6 bases from V and 3 bases from J; junction bases left unmatched: 9. DNA for the CDR3: TGTGCCAGCAGGGGATCGGGACAGGGTCACTACGAGCAGTACTTC. Amino acids: CASRGSGQGHYEQYF.

Only one count was recorded for this clone. This chain's CDR3 is CASSLVSDSHYEQYF. The CDR3 DNA sequence: TGTGCCAGCAGCTTAGTATCCGACAGTCACTACGAGCAGTACTTC. The V and J genes are TRBV7-2 and TRBJ2-7; TRBD1 is a possible D gene (5 bases). Deletions cut 1 base from V and 3 bases from J, with 13 bases between. The germline V gene encodes CDR1 SGHTA and CDR2 FQGNSA. The CDR3 covers 15 residues.

The chain joins TRBV15 to TRBJ1-2, with 7 bases that match TRBD1. Germline CDR1 reads LNHNV; CDR2 reads YYDKDF (reference sequence). The CDR3 length is 13 residues. V shed 0 bases and J 6 bases; nucleotides not matched to a gene: 1. This CDR3 reads CATSRETGNGYTF. The CDR3 nucleotides read TGTGCCACCAGCAGAGAGACAGGGAATGGCTACACCTTC.

The rearrangement links TRBV15 to TRBJ2-2; no clear D. Deletions cut 3 bases from V and 3 bases from J, with 8 bases between. In germline, CDR1 is LNHNV, CDR2 YYDKDF (reference sequence). There are 14 residues in the CDR3. DNA for the CDR3: TGTGCCACCAGCAGGGGATTCGACACCGGGGAGCTGTTTTTT. It specifies CATSRGFDTGELFF. The whole variable domain, remainder taken from reference TRBV15 and TRBJ2-2, is DAMVIQNPRYQVTQFGKPVTLSCSQTLNHNVMYWYQQKSSQAPKLLFHYYDKDFNNEADTPDNFQSRRPNTSFCFLDIRSPGLGDTAMYLCATSRGFDTGELFFGEGSRLTVL.

This clone occurred a few times. This chain connects TRBV7-3 to TRBJ2-5; 13 bases map to TRBD2. Germline V lookup: CDR1 SGHTA, CDR2 FQGTGA. The CDR3 sequence is 17 residues long. Unmatched junction bases numbered 8, after V lost 4 bases and J lost 3 bases. The CDR3 protein is CASSSGRTSGGKETQYF. In nucleotides, the CDR3 is TGTGCCAGCAGCTCGGGGCGGACTAGCGGGGGTAAAGAGACCCAGTACTTC. Full variable domain (rest looked up from reference TRBV7-3 and TRBJ2-5): GAGVSQTPSNKVTEKGKYVELRCDPISGHTALYWYRQSLGQGPEFLIYFQGTGAADDSGLPNDRFFAVRPEGSVSTLKIQRTERGDSAVYLCASSSGRTSGGKETQYFGPGTRLLVL.

The V call is TRBV9, the J call TRBJ1-6; a possible D gene is TRBD1 (5 bases). The CDR3 loop spans 15 amino acids. The germline gives CDR1 SGDLS, CDR2 YYNGEE. V dropped 4 bases and J dropped 7 bases, with 15 bases sitting between them. Here the CDR3 reads CASSPPGQGNSPLHF. The CDR3 DNA reads TGTGCCAGCAGCCCCCCCGGGCAGGGCAATTCACCCCTCCACTTT.